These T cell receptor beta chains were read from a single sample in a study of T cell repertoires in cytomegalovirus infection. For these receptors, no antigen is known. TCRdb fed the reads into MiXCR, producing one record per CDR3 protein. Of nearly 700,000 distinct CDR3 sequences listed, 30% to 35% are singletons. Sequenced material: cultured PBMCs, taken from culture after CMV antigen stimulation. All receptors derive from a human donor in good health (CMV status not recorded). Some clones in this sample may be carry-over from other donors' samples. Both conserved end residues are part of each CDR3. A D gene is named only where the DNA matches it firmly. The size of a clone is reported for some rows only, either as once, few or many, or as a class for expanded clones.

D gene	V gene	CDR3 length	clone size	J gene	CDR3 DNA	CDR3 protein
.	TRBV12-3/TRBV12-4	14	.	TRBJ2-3	TGTGCCAGCACCCCGGACCGTCGGGGGGATACGCAGTATTTT	CASTPDRRGDTQYF
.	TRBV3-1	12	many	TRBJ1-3	TGTGCCAGCAGTCAGGGAGGAAACACCATATATTTT	CASSQGGNTIYF
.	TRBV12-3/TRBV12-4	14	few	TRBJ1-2	TGTGCCAGCAGTCCCGCAGGCCGGGGAGGTGGCTACACCTTC	CASSPAGRGGGYTF
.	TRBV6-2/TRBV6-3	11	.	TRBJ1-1	TGTGCCAGCAATATGAACACTGAAGCTTTCTTT	CASNMNTEAFF
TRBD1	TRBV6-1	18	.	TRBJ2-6	TGTGCCAGCAGTCCGAGAACCGGGGACAGCTCTGGGGCCAACGTCCTGACTTTC	CASSPRTGDSSGANVLTF
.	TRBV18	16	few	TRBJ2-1	TGTGCCAGCTCACCCGTTGCGCAGGGGGGAAGGGGTGAGCAGTTCTTC	CASSPVAQGGRGEQFF
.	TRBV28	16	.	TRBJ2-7	TGTGCCAGCAGGGAACGTTGGGCGGGGAAATCCTACGAGCAGTACTTC	CASRERWAGKSYEQYF
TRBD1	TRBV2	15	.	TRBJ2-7	TGTGCCAGCAGTGAAGATCGGTCCCAGGGGGTCGAGCAGTACTTC	CASSEDRSQGVEQYF
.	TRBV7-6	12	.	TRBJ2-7	TGTGCCAGCGAGACAGGACTTAACGAGCAGTACTTC	CASETGLNEQYF
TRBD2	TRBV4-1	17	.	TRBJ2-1	TGCGCCAGCAGCCCGGCCCCGACTAGCGGGGTTGGGAATGAGCAGTTCTTC	CASSPAPTSGVGNEQFF
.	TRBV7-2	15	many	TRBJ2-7	TGTGCCAGCATCGGGGAGCGGGCCTCGGAGGGTGAGCAGTACTTC	CASIGERASEGEQYF
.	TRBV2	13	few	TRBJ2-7	TGTGCCTCAGTAGGTAGTTCCATCTACGAGCAGTACTTC	CASVGSSIYEQYF
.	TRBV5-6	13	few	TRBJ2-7	TGTGCCAGCAGCCCGGACCTCGGCTACGAGCAGTACTTC	CASSPDLGYEQYF
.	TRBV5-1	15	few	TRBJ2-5	TGCGCCAGCAGCTTGGATCTGGGGGTGCAAGAGACCCAGTACTTC	CASSLDLGVQETQYF